A single sample is the source of the 22 T cell receptor beta chains below, sequenced in a study of cytomegalovirus exposure and HLA in healthy donors. Primers included in the PCR were 60 Vbeta and 13 Jbeta primers. The assay was immunoSEQ multiplex PCR, and TCRdb's table has in-frame clones only and misses some. The sample carries 100,000 to 150,000 clones, around 76% recorded once. The material sequenced was PBMCs. Receptors originate from a male donor in good health and CMV-seronegative.

The rearrangement links TRBV11-3 to TRBJ2-2, with 7 bases fitting TRBD2. Germline CDR1 SGHNT, CDR2 YENEEA. CDR3 length: 14 residues. V lost 5 bases to trimming and J lost 2 bases; unmatched junction nucleotides: 2. CDR3 sequence reads: CASSRDYNTGELFF. The CDR3, as DNA: TGTGCCAGCAGCCGGGACTACAACACCGGGGAGCTGTTTTTT.

The rearrangement uses TRBV25-1 and TRBJ2-1, with 8 bases identical to TRBD2. Losses at the gene ends were 9 bases for V and 0 bases for J; bases not matched to a gene: 7. Germline V gene sequence: CDR1 MGHDK, CDR2 SYGVNS. The CDR3 spans 15 residues. CDR3 sequence (DNA): TGTGCCAGAACGAAACTAGCGGACTCCTACAATGAGCAGTTCTTC. Its translation is CARTKLADSYNEQFF.

V is TRBV11-2 and J is TRBJ2-1; TRBD2 matches 16 bases. V trimming: 5 bases; J trimming: 7 bases; junction bases outside the gene matches: 14. Germline CDR1 SGHAT, CDR2 FQNNGV. This CDR3 is built from 19 residues. For the CDR3, the DNA is TGTGCCAGCAGCCAATTGCCGGGACTAGCGGGGGGGCCCGAAAATGAGCAGTTCTTC. Translating it yields CASSQLPGLAGGPENEQFF.

The chain uses TRBV19 and TRBJ2-1; 7 bases are shared with TRBD1. V trimming: 5 bases; J trimming: 9 bases; junction bases outside the gene matches: 7. From germline, CDR1 is LNHDA and CDR2 SQIVND (reference sequence). The CDR3 is made up of 13 amino acids. CDR3 nucleotides: TGTGCCAGTAGTTCGACAGGGTCAGGTGAGCAGTTCTTC. The encoded protein is CASSSTGSGEQFF.

The rearrangement uses TRBV7-2 and TRBJ2-7; possible D gene TRBD2, 6 bases. V gave up 5 bases and J gave up 5 bases, with 19 bases separating them. The CDR3 runs to 15 residues. The germline gives CDR1 SGHTA, CDR2 FQGNSA. CDR3 sequence (DNA): TGTGCCAGCAGCACAAGACGGGGGACGGGAAACGAGCAGTACTTC. The encoded protein is CASSTRRGTGNEQYF.

J is TRBJ2-7 and V is TRBV5-6; weak D call: TRBD1 (5 bases). Germline-derived CDR1 and CDR2 are SGHDT and YYEEEE. V was cut by 5 bases and J by 4 bases, with 19 bases left in between. The CDR3 has 15 residues. CDR3 amino acids: CASSTRDLVRYEQYF. The CDR3 DNA sequence: TGTGCCAGCAGTACCAGGGATTTGGTACGGTACGAGCAGTACTTC.

The V gene is TRBV7-2, the J gene TRBJ2-7; TRBD1 aligns across 9 bases. The CDR3 extends over 14 amino acids. Germline lookup yields CDR1 SGHTA and CDR2 FQGNSA. Trimming took 5 bases from V and 2 from J; bases not matched to a gene: 4. The CDR3 DNA reads as TGTGCCAGCAGCCCCGACAGGGGGGCCTACGAGCAGTACTTC. Its translation is CASSPDRGAYEQYF.

This sequence joins TRBV27 and TRBJ2-3; D ambiguous. Germline lookup yields CDR1 MNHEY and CDR2 SMNVEV (reference sequence). The CDR3 contains 11 residues. Trimming pared 5 bases from V and 3 bases from J, leaving 3 bases between. The CDR3 coding sequence is TGTGCCAGCAGTACTACAGATACGCAGTATTTT. Protein: CASSTTDTQYF.

This chain's CDR3 is CATREAGVYGYTF. Here the CDR3 DNA reads TGTGCCACCAGAGAGGCAGGGGTCTATGGCTACACCTTC. This sequence joins TRBV15 and TRBJ1-2, with D perhaps matching TRBD1 (6 bases). Germline CDR1 and CDR2: LNHNV and YYDKDF (reference sequence). The length of the CDR3 is 13 residues. V was cut by 6 bases and J by 4 bases, with 12 bases left in between.

This rearrangement joins TRBV27 to TRBJ2-1; D is perhaps TRBD1 (7 bases). Germline V gives CDR1 MNHEY, CDR2 SMNVEV (reference sequence). CDR3 length equals 17 residues. V lost 6 bases to trimming and J lost 3 bases, with 21 bases between them. The CDR3: CASRRNRGGNRYNEQFF. As DNA, the CDR3 is TGTGCCAGCAGGAGGAACAGGGGAGGTAATCGCTACAATGAGCAGTTCTTC.

The rearrangement joins TRBV2 to TRBJ1-6, with 11 bases identical to TRBD1. The CDR3 is 14 amino acids. V dropped 6 bases and J dropped 9; count of bases not matched to a gene: 4. Germline values: CDR1 SNHLY, CDR2 FYNNEI. DNA of the CDR3: TGTGCCAGCAGAAGGACAGGGGGCCGTTCACCCCTCCACTTT. Its protein is CASRRTGGRSPLHF.

This chain uses TRBV9 with TRBJ1-2; 7 bases are shared with TRBD1. The germline gives CDR1 SGDLS, CDR2 YYNGEE. The CDR3 covers 15 residues. After removal of 5 bases from V and 4 bases from J, the junction contained 11 bases not matched to a gene. The CDR3 is CASRAEGGRFYGYTF. CDR3 bases: TGTGCCAGCAGAGCTGAAGGGGGCAGGTTCTATGGCTACACCTTC.

This rearrangement joins TRBV28 to TRBJ1-1; perhaps TRBD1 as D (5 bases). Germline CDR1 and CDR2: MDHEN and SYDVKM. Deletions cut 8 bases from V and 4 bases from J, with 17 bases between. The CDR3 covers 14 residues. As DNA, the CDR3 is TGTGCCAGCTCCCGGCGTGGGGCGACCACTGAAGCTTTCTTT. As protein: CASSRRGATTEAFF.

V and J are TRBV9 and TRBJ2-7; 8 positions match TRBD1. With 3 bases clipped from V and 3 bases from J, the junction kept 5 bases outside the gene matches. The length of the CDR3 is 14 residues. The germline V gene encodes CDR1 SGDLS and CDR2 YYNGEE. DNA of the CDR3: TGTGCCAGCAGCGCCGCTACAGGGGGCTACGAGCAGTACTTC. It codes for CASSAATGGYEQYF.

This clone was detected a few times. The rearrangement joins TRBV6-4 to TRBJ1-2, with 9 bases lining up with TRBD1. Trimming at V came to 4 bases and at J to 4 bases, leaving 10 bases not matched to a gene. Germline values: CDR1 MRHNA, CDR2 SNTAGT. The CDR3 totals 16 residues. In nucleotides, the CDR3 is TGTGCCAGCAGTGCCTTCTCCGGGACAGGGCGCTATGGCTACACCTTC. Residues: CASSAFSGTGRYGYTF.

About this clone: Sequence at one end of the junction differs from germline and may be a read error. This rearrangement joins TRBV7-7 to TRBJ2-5; 11 bases align to TRBD1. The length of the CDR3 is 15 residues. Germline CDR1 and CDR2: SSHAT and FNYEAQ (reference sequence). The CDR3 is CASSLEGQGEETQYF. CDR3 in DNA: TGTGCTAGCAGCTTAGAGGGACAGGGGGAGGAGACCCAGTACTTC.

The CDR3 DNA sequence: TGCGCCAGCAGCCAAGAAATAACAGCGGGTCAGCCCCAGCATTTT. Translation: CASSQEITAGQPQHF. V usage is TRBV4-3 and J usage is TRBJ1-5, with unresolved D. With 0 bases removed from V and 6 bases from J, the gap between germline ends came to 12 bases. Germline assignment: CDR1 LGHNA and CDR2 YSLEER. The CDR3 spans 15 residues.

The gene calls are TRBV5-1 and TRBJ2-2, with TRBD1 matching over 9 bases. Germline lookup yields CDR1 SGHRS and CDR2 YFSETQ. V lost 4 bases, J lost 8 bases, and 9 bases stayed unmatched. This CDR3 is built from 15 residues. The chain's CDR3 is CASSNRDRARGELFF. The DNA of the CDR3 is TGCGCCAGCAGCAACCGGGACAGGGCTAGGGGGGAGCTGTTTTTT. Based on the CDR3 plus reference TRBV5-1 and TRBJ2-2, the full variable domain is KAGVTQTPRYLIKTRGQQVTLSCSPISGHRSVSWYQQTPGQGLQFLFEYFSETQRNKGNFPGRFSGRQFSNSRSEMNVSTLELGDSALYLCASSNRDRARGELFFGEGSRLTVL.

The V gene is TRBV20-1, the J gene TRBJ2-1, with 7 bases that match TRBD2. CDR1 is DFQATT, CDR2 SNEGSKA, per germline (reference sequence). After removal of 7 bases from V and 9 bases from J, the junction contained 6 bases not matched to a gene. The CDR3 has 11 amino acids. Written as DNA, the CDR3 is TGCAGTGTCCGGACTAGTCGTGAGCAGTTCTTC. This sequence encodes CSVRTSREQFF.

This chain joins TRBV6-6 and TRBJ2-7; 7 nucleotides agree with TRBD2. The CDR3 is 12 residues long. Germline CDR1 is MNHNY and CDR2 is SVGAGI (reference sequence). Trimming removed 6 bases from V and 2 bases from J; junction bases left unmatched: 1. The CDR3 DNA is TGTGCCAGCAGGGGGGGGACCTACGAGCAGTACTTC. Translation gives CASRGGTYEQYF.

This rearrangement joins TRBV20-1 to TRBJ2-7; no clear D gene. This CDR3 comprises 11 residues. Trimming removed 0 bases from V and 5 bases from J, with 5 bases in between. The germline V gene has CDR1 DFQATT and CDR2 SNEGSKA (reference sequence). The CDR3 loop is CSARDPDEQYF. Written as DNA, the CDR3 is TGCAGTGCTAGAGACCCGGACGAGCAGTACTTC.

This clone has just one count. The chain uses TRBV29-1 and TRBJ2-7; 12 bases are a match to TRBD1. Germline V gene data show CDR1 as SQVTM and CDR2 as ANQGSEA. CDR3 length: 15 amino acids. The V segment lost 3 bases and the J segment 9 bases; nucleotides outside the gene matches: 12. The DNA of the CDR3 is TGCAGCGTTGATGACCCCGGGACAGGGGGCAAGGGGCAGTACTTC. It translates to CSVDDPGTGGKGQYF.